The 20 T cell receptor beta chains in this list originate from one sample, sequenced in a study of radiation and T cells in renal cell carcinoma. TCRdb keeps only in-frame clones here, not all; method: immunoSEQ multiplex PCR. The table lists under 65,000 clones, approximately 80% of them singletons, with roughly 8% in the top ten. Time point noted: baseline pretreatment blood. Treatment of the sample: 15 Gy SBRT to primary tumor, nephrectomy 4 weeks later. The sequencing here drew on blood, taken from a patient whose treatment included radiotherapy and nephrectomy. The receptors were gathered from a man between 60 and 70 years old with renal cell carcinoma.

V usage is TRBV4-3 and J usage is TRBJ1-2; D is unresolved. Trimming stripped 0 bases from V and 8 bases from J, with 10 bases between. This CDR3 has 13 amino acids. The germline gives CDR1 LGHNA, CDR2 YSLEER. DNA of the CDR3: TGCGCCAGCAGCCAAGATTATCTGGGCGGCTACACCTTC. Its translation is CASSQDYLGGYTF.

The chain links TRBV11-3 to TRBJ2-5; 8 bases line up with TRBD2. This CDR3 comprises 14 residues. Germline V gene lookup returns CDR1 SGHNT and CDR2 YENEEA. With V trimmed by 5 bases and J by 3 bases, 5 bases remained unmatched. The CDR3 DNA reads as TGTGCCAGCAGCCTTCAACTAGCGGAAGAGACCCAGTACTTC. Its protein product is CASSLQLAEETQYF.

This clone was observed once. The sample has other DNA sequences that encode this CDR3 too. V usage is TRBV7-2 and J usage is TRBJ1-1; TRBD1 matches 9 bases. V trimming: 8 bases; J trimming: 5 bases; junction bases outside the gene matches: 6. Looked up from germline, CDR1 is SGHTA and CDR2 is FQGNSA. The CDR3 has 13 residues. The CDR3 is CASRWTGDTEAFF. DNA of the CDR3: TGTGCCAGCCGGTGGACAGGGGATACTGAAGCTTTCTTT.

V gene TRBV9 combines with J gene TRBJ1-5; perhaps TRBD1 as D (6 bases). The CDR3 has 15 amino acids. Germline CDR1 and CDR2: SGDLS and YYNGEE. V was trimmed by 0 bases and J by 5 bases, leaving 12 bases between them. The CDR3 is CASSVEGGDDQPQHF. For the CDR3, the DNA is TGTGCCAGCAGCGTAGAGGGGGGGGACGATCAGCCCCAGCATTTT.

The chain has TRBV5-1 and TRBJ1-5; maybe TRBD1 (5 bases). CDR3 length equals 13 residues. Trimming removed 3 bases at V and 1 base at J, with 5 bases between. Germline V gene data show CDR1 as SGHRS and CDR2 as YFSETQ. This CDR3 is CASSWDSNQPQHF. DNA for the CDR3: TGCGCCAGCAGCTGGGACAGCAATCAGCCCCAGCATTTT.

The chain has TRBV6-5 and TRBJ1-3; D is uncertain. V was cut by 2 bases and J by 4 bases, with 9 bases left in between. From germline, CDR1 is MNHEY and CDR2 SVGAGI. This CDR3 contains 14 residues. CDR3 region: CASSYETAGNTIYF. Here the CDR3 DNA reads TGTGCCAGCAGTTACGAGACCGCGGGAAACACCATATATTTT.

The chain joins TRBV7-2 to TRBJ2-5; 9 bases line up with TRBD1. This CDR3 has 14 residues. The germline V gene has CDR1 SGHTA and CDR2 FQGNSA. J gave up 4 bases and V 5 bases, and 5 bases lay outside the gene matches. The CDR3 DNA reads as TGTGCCAGCAGCGCTACGGGACAGGGAGAGACCCAGTACTTC. Translating it yields CASSATGQGETQYF.

This chain connects TRBV10-3 to TRBJ1-3; D gene unclear. Germline CDR1 ENHRY, CDR2 SYGVKD. This CDR3 region has 14 residues. The ends were cut back, 4 bases at V and 0 bases at J, with 7 bases in the middle. CDR3 loop: CAISGQDSGNTIYF. In DNA form, the CDR3 reads TGTGCCATCAGTGGGCAGGACTCTGGAAACACCATATATTTT.

This clone appeared a few times. The rearrangement joins TRBV19 to TRBJ1-1; D not resolved. V dropped 3 bases and J dropped 0 bases, with 11 bases sitting between them. Germline V lookup: CDR1 LNHDA, CDR2 SQIVND (reference sequence). The CDR3 covers 15 residues. This CDR3 reads CASSIGSAVNTEAFF. CDR3 DNA sequence: TGTGCCAGTAGTATTGGATCTGCGGTGAACACTGAAGCTTTCTTT.

The rearrangement links TRBV7-7 to TRBJ2-3, with 8 bases that match TRBD1. The germline V gene encodes CDR1 SSHAT and CDR2 FNYEAQ (reference sequence). This CDR3 comprises 15 residues. The J segment lost 2 bases and the V segment lost 2 bases, leaving 3 bases of the junction unmatched. The CDR3 spells CASSLTGGYTDTQYF. The DNA for the CDR3 is TGTGCCAGCAGCTTAACAGGGGGTTACACAGATACGCAGTATTTT.

This clone was counted once. The chain combines TRBV5-1 with TRBJ2-1; weak D call: TRBD1 (6 bases). Deletions cut 2 bases from V and 7 bases from J, with 10 bases between. Germline CDR1 and CDR2: SGHRS and YFSETQ. The CDR3 has 13 residues. The CDR3 reads CASSFAGENEQFF. Here the CDR3 DNA reads TGCGCCAGCAGCTTCGCAGGGGAGAATGAGCAGTTCTTC.

V usage is TRBV7-2 and J usage is TRBJ1-4; D remains unclear. The ends were cut back, 2 bases at V and 7 bases at J, with 5 bases in the middle. The CDR3 contains 12 residues. Per the germline V gene, CDR1 is SGHTA and CDR2 is FQGNSA. The CDR3: CASSLLGEKLFF. The CDR3 nucleotides are TGTGCCAGCAGCTTATTAGGTGAAAAACTGTTTTTT.

The chain links TRBV7-6 to TRBJ1-2; TRBD1 matches at 8 bases. This CDR3 is built from 15 residues. The ends lost 4 bases at V and 7 bases at J; junction bases unmatched: 11. The germline CDR1 and CDR2 sequences are SGHVS and FNYEAQ. The CDR3 DNA sequence: TGTGCCAGCAGCTCCAAAGCGGACAGGGCGGGTGGCTACACCTTC. Its translation is CASSSKADRAGGYTF.

As for this clone: At one of its ends the junction is not consistent with the germline gene, which may arise from a read error. V usage is TRBV30 and J usage is TRBJ1-4, with 9 nucleotides matching TRBD1. Germline CDR1 and CDR2: GTSNPN and SVGIG (reference sequence). The CDR3 length is 13 residues. CDR3 in amino acids: CSGTGRGHGKLFF. DNA for the CDR3: TGCTCCGGGACAGGGAGAGGTCATGGAAAACTGTTTTTT.

The chain carries TRBV12-5 and TRBJ2-1; the match to TRBD2 covers 7 bases. V was clipped by 7 bases and J by 3 bases; unmatched bases: 12. This CDR3 is 16 amino acids long. Germline CDR1 and CDR2: LGHNT and FRNRAP. This chain's CDR3 is CASVRGRAGDYNEQFF. The CDR3 nucleotides are TGTGCTAGTGTCCGGGGAAGGGCGGGGGACTACAATGAGCAGTTCTTC.

This clone was observed a single time. The rearrangement links TRBV9 to TRBJ1-2; D uncertain. This CDR3 spans 15 amino acids. Trimming cost V 4 bases and J 6 bases, with 19 bases left between them. Germline lookup yields CDR1 SGDLS and CDR2 YYNGEE. The CDR3 DNA is TGTGCCAGCAGCCGTAACAGAACAAGCCGAGATGGCTACACCTTC. Translated: CASSRNRTSRDGYTF. Full variable domain (missing parts from reference TRBV9 and TRBJ1-2): DSGVTQTPKHLITATGQRVTLRCSPRSGDLSVYWYQQSLDQGLQFLIQYYNGEERAKGNILERFSAQQFPDLHSELNLSSLELGDSALYFCASSRNRTSRDGYTFGSGTRLTVV.

The chain carries TRBV27 and TRBJ1-4; no clear D gene. CDR3 length: 13 amino acids. The germline CDR1 and CDR2 sequences are MNHEY and SMNVEV (reference sequence). V was shortened by 2 bases and J by 5 bases, with 6 bases between the two germline ends. The CDR3 protein is CASSLGQNEKLFF. DNA for the CDR3: TGTGCCAGCAGTTTAGGGCAGAATGAAAAACTGTTTTTT.

V is TRBV5-3 and J is TRBJ2-7, with 10 bases that match TRBD1. TRBV5-3 is assigned to the ORF class and has an uncertain function. After removal of 0 bases from V and 4 bases from J, the junction contained 4 bases not matched to a gene. The CDR3 runs 15 residues. CDR3 DNA: TGTGCCAGAAGCTTGGGACAGGGGGCCCTGTACGAGCAGTACGTC. As protein: CARSLGQGALYEQYV.

This chain joins TRBV9 and TRBJ2-1; D unclear. This CDR3 comprises 15 residues. The germline CDR1 and CDR2 sequences are SGDLS and YYNGEE. Trimming removed 0 bases at V and 8 bases at J, with 15 bases between. The CDR3 here is CASSVVKGALDEQFF. CDR3 sequence (DNA): TGTGCCAGCAGCGTAGTTAAGGGCGCCCTGGATGAGCAGTTCTTC.

This clone showed up just a few times. V is TRBV7-2 and J is TRBJ2-3; weak D call: TRBD2 (5 bases). The germline V and J ends were trimmed by 10 bases and 0 bases, with 20 bases remaining between them. The CDR3 is 16 amino acids. The V gene's germline CDR1 is SGHTA and CDR2 FQGNSA. The CDR3 loop is CAIPLRRFASTDTQYF. The DNA for the CDR3 is TGTGCCATCCCGCTTAGGAGGTTCGCTAGCACAGATACGCAGTATTTT.